This T cell receptor (beta chain) was profiled in a study of identical twins. In TCRdb, the 5' RACE reads were re-called with MiXCR into one record per CDR3 protein. The sample records roughly 290,000 distinct CDR3 sequences, about 8.1% being singletons. Study results and limitations: The same donors were not followed; conclusions instead depended on cross-sectional statistical analysis.

The CDR3 is 15 residues long. The germline V gene has CDR1 SGHRS and CDR2 YFSETQ. The V end was cut by 0 bases, the J end by 5 bases, with 11 bases between. This clonotype has a count of ten or more. Its antigen is unknown. These data also featured in a second study, about yellow fever vaccine responses in identical twins.

The material sequenced was memory (CD45RO+) T cells sorted from blood. The source is a woman aged 18-29 years in good health. The gene calls are TRBV5-1 and TRBJ1-4, with D perhaps TRBD1 (5 bases). The CDR3 here is CASSLAGIGNEKLFF. The CDR3 DNA is TGCGCCAGCAGCTTGGCAGGGATAGGGAATGAAAAACTGTTTTTT.